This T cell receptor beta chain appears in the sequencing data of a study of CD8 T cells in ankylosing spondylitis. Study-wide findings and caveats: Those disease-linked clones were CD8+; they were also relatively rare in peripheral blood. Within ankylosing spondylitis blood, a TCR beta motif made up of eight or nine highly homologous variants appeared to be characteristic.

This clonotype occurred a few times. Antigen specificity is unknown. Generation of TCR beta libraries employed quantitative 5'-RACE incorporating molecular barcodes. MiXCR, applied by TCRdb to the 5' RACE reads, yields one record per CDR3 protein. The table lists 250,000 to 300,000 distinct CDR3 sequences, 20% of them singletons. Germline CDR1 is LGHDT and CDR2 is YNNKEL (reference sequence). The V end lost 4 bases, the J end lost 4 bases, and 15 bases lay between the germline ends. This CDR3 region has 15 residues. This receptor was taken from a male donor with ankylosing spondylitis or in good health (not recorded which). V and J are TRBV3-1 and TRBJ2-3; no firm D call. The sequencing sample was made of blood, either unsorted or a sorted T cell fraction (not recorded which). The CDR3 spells CASSPRTGRSDTQYF. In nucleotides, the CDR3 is TGTGCCAGCAGCCCGAGGACCGGAAGGTCAGATACGCAGTATTTT.